The clone carrying this TCR beta chain was seen only once. With 1 base clipped from V and 3 bases from J, the junction kept 8 bases outside the gene matches. CDR3 length: 16 amino acids. CDR1 and CDR2 from the germline V gene are KGHSH and LQKENI. From RNA transcripts, TCR beta CDR3 regions were amplified. The HTBI primer set drove a first-round RT-PCR of the TCR CDR3. From the multiplex PCR reads, TCRdb called clonotypes with MiXCR, one entry per CDR3 protein. The table includes around 100,000 distinct CDR3 sequences, roughly 44% detected once. This record belongs to a study of T cells in Graves' hyperthyroidism and ophthalmopathy.

The sequence was collected from a man aged 35 to 55 with Graves' hyperthyroidism. Sequenced: blood. The chain carries TRBV18 and TRBJ1-1; 7 bases line up with TRBD1. The CDR3 protein is CASSPRHGQVDTEAFF. CDR3 nucleotide sequence: TGTGCCAGCTCACCACGCCACGGACAGGTTGACACTGAAGCTTTCTTT. The full variable domain, with the rest looked up from reference TRBV18 and TRBJ1-1, is NAGVMQNPRHLVRRRGQEARLRCSPMKGHSHVYWYRQLPEEGLKFMVYLQKENIIDESGMPKERFSAEFPKEGPSILRIQQVVRGDSAAYFCASSPRHGQVDTEAFFGQGTRLTVV.